This T cell receptor beta chain was captured in a study of PD-L1 blockade in urothelial cancer. Study-wide context: As for prior chemotherapy regimens, patients had received 0 to 3. Tumors had a median of approximately 1,400 T cells.

Assay used: immunoSEQ multiplex PCR; TCRdb lists only in-frame clones, some missing. This repertoire shows about 500 clones, approximately 40% found once; its top ten account for about 18%. The junction had 5 bases not matched to a gene; V was cut back by 6 bases and J by 6 bases. The CDR3 has 14 residues. Germline lookup yields CDR1 LNHDA and CDR2 SQIVND (reference sequence). General observations from the study: Clones that were tumor-associated expanded more in the blood of durable-benefit patients at 3 weeks. A lone FFPE tumor specimen represented each patient, and none was collected right before treatment.

Note on this clone: The antigen remains undetermined.

The starting material was tumor tissue, obtained before atezolizumab (anti-PD-L1) treatment. This chain joins TRBV19 and TRBJ2-1; 10 nucleotides line up with TRBD2. The source is a man in his sixties with urothelial cancer. DNA for the CDR3: TGTGCCAGTAGATCAGGGACTAGCGTCAATGAGCAGTTCTTC. Translating it yields CASRSGTSVNEQFF.